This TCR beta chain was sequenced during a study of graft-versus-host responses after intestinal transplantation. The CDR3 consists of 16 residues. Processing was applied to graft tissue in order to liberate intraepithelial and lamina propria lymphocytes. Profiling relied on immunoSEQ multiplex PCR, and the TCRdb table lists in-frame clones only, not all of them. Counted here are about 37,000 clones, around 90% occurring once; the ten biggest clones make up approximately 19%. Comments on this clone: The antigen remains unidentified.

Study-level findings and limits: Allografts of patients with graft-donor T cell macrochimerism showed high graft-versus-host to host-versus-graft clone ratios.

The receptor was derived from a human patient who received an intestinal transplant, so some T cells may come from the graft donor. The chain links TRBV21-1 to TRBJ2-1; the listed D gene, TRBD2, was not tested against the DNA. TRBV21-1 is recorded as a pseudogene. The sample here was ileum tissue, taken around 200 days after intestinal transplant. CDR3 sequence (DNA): TGTGCCAGCAGCAAAGGACTAGCGGGAAGTATCAATGAGCAGTTCTTC. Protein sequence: CASSKGLAGSINEQFF.